What follows are 17 T cell receptor beta chains derived from one specimen sequenced in a study of T cells in narcolepsy. Sequenced by immunoSEQ multiplex PCR; TCRdb stores in-frame clones only, minus some. This repertoire shows around 18,000 clones, about two thirds found once; its top ten account for more than 13%. The sample taken for sequencing was CD45RA- memory CD8+ T cells from PBMCs. The receptor set was obtained from a human donor with narcolepsy.

V usage is TRBV5-4 and J usage is TRBJ1-1; 7 bases match TRBD1. The J segment lost 1 base and the V segment lost 5 bases, leaving 14 bases of the junction unmatched. The CDR3 has 17 residues. CDR1 SGHNT and CDR2 YYREEE come from the germline V gene (reference sequence). DNA for the CDR3: TGTGCCAGCAGGGGAGACAGCAGACAGGGCCCGAACACTGAAGCTTTCTTT. Translation gives CASRGDSRQGPNTEAFF.

This clone was picked up a small number of times. It is likely a read error: a sequence one base away is far more abundant. The CDR3 loop reads CGSSRRGTEAFF. CDR3 DNA sequence: TGTGGCAGCAGCCGCAGAGGCACTGAAGCTTTCTTT. V usage is TRBV7-2 and J usage is TRBJ1-1, with no clear D. Germline assignment: CDR1 SGHTA and CDR2 FQGNSA. The CDR3 loop spans 12 amino acids.

CDR3 sequence: CASSLMTSGTHEQYF. The CDR3 DNA follows: TGTGCCAGCAGCTTAATGACTAGCGGGACCCACGAGCAGTACTTC. The chain carries TRBV7-9 and TRBJ2-7, with 11 nucleotides matching TRBD2. Germline values: CDR1 SEHNR, CDR2 FQNEAQ (reference sequence). The V segment lost 2 bases and the J segment 5 bases; nucleotides outside the gene matches: 5. CDR3 length equals 15 residues.

The chain has TRBV19 and TRBJ2-7; 7 nucleotides agree with TRBD1. Germline V gene data show CDR1 as LNHDA and CDR2 as SQIVND (reference sequence). The CDR3 contains 15 residues. The ends lost 6 bases at V and 3 bases at J; junction bases unmatched: 11. CDR3 DNA sequence: TGTGCCAGTAGCGCACCCGGGACAGTCTTCTACGAGCAGTACTTC. Its protein is CASSAPGTVFYEQYF.

J is TRBJ2-5 and V is TRBV9; the match to TRBD1 covers 8 bases. The J call may not be correct, given that the DNA end is closer to TRBJ2-7. Germline assignment: CDR1 SGDLS and CDR2 YYNGEE. The CDR3 has 14 amino acids. The CDR3 DNA is TGTGCCAGCAGCCCCTCAGGGGGCGCGGCCGAGCAGTACTTC. Protein: CASSPSGGAAEQYF.

The V and J genes are TRBV5-1 and TRBJ2-3; D possibly uses TRBD1 or TRBD2 (5 bases each). Trimming shortened V by 6 bases and J by 2 bases, and 7 bases separated the two germline ends. The CDR3 spans 12 residues. Looked up from germline, CDR1 is SGHRS and CDR2 is YFSETQ. The CDR3 DNA reads as TGCGCCAGCATGGGGGACACAGATACGCAGTATTTT. It is translated as CASMGDTDTQYF.

The chain joins TRBV4-2 to TRBJ2-7; D is possibly TRBD2 (7 bases). The CDR3 consists of 15 residues. Deletions cut 4 bases from V and 2 bases from J, with 15 bases between. The germline gives CDR1 LGHNA, CDR2 YNFKEQ. The CDR3 coding sequence is TGTGCCAGCAGCCCTGGGGGGGGCGATCCCTACGAGCAGTACTTC. As protein: CASSPGGGDPYEQYF.

This clone is labeled as medium-sized (0.01 to 0.1%). The chain is built from TRBV27 and TRBJ2-1; D is possibly TRBD1 (5 bases). The CDR3 has 13 residues. The V gene's germline CDR1 is MNHEY and CDR2 SMNVEV (reference sequence). The V end was cut by 5 bases, the J end by 5 bases, with 10 bases between. For the CDR3, the DNA is TGTGCCAGCAGTGTCAGGGTGAACAATGAGCAGTTCTTC. This gives the protein CASSVRVNNEQFF.

The rearrangement links TRBV27 to TRBJ2-1, with D maybe TRBD2 (7 bases). This CDR3 comprises 14 residues. The V gene lost 7 bases and the J gene lost 9 bases, with 19 bases spanning the gap. Germline V gene lookup returns CDR1 MNHEY and CDR2 SMNVEV (reference sequence). CDR3 bases: TGTGCCAGCACAACGGGGGGTCCCAGGGGTGAGCAGTTCTTC. Translation: CASTTGGPRGEQFF.

This clone was counted only a few times. The rearrangement uses TRBV6-4 and TRBJ2-2; D unresolved. Trimming stripped 4 bases from V and 4 bases from J, with 10 bases between. Germline V gives CDR1 MRHNA, CDR2 SNTAGT. This CDR3 has 14 residues. DNA for the CDR3: TGTGCCAGCAGTGCTGTCCCCGGCACCGGGGAGCTGTTTTTT. Translated: CASSAVPGTGELFF.

The rearrangement links TRBV6-5 to TRBJ2-2, with TRBD1 as a possible D gene (6 bases). The CDR3 has 15 residues. Germline CDR1 reads MNHEY; CDR2 reads SVGAGI. V was shortened by 5 bases and J by 1 base, with 11 bases between the two germline ends. The CDR3 loop is CASSDLQGNTGELFF. DNA of the CDR3: TGTGCCAGCAGTGACTTACAGGGGAACACCGGGGAGCTGTTTTTT.

This sequence joins TRBV13 and TRBJ2-3, with D maybe TRBD2 (5 bases). This CDR3 spans 15 amino acids. V was clipped by 3 bases and J by 1 base, with 11 bases between them. The germline V gene has CDR1 PRHDT and CDR2 FYEKMQ (reference sequence). The chain's CDR3 is CASSFGTRGTDTQYF. The CDR3 DNA sequence: TGTGCCAGCAGCTTTGGTACGCGGGGCACAGATACGCAGTATTTT.

This chain links TRBV18 with TRBJ2-7, with D unresolved. This CDR3 is built from 14 residues. Trimming left V 0 bases short and J 3 bases short, with 9 bases between. Germline V gene data show CDR1 as KGHSH and CDR2 as LQKENI. CDR3 nucleotides: TGTGCCAGCTCACCACCGGATTCGGGCTACGAGCAGTACTTC. As protein: CASSPPDSGYEQYF. Filled out from reference TRBV18 and TRBJ2-7, the complete variable domain reads NAGVMQNPRHLVRRRGQEARLRCSPMKGHSHVYWYRQLPEEGLKFMVYLQKENIIDESGMPKERFSAEFPKEGPSILRIQQVVRGDSAAYFCASSPPDSGYEQYFGPGTRLTVT.

The chain carries TRBV2 and TRBJ1-5, with 9 bases identical to TRBD1. Germline V lookup: CDR1 SNHLY, CDR2 FYNNEI. The CDR3 sequence is 14 residues long. The V gene end was trimmed by 8 bases and the J gene end by 3 bases; junction bases not matched to a gene: 5. In nucleotides, the CDR3 is TGTGCCAGCGGGGGACAGGGCCTCAATCAGCCCCAGCATTTT. Translated, it gives CASGGQGLNQPQHF.

The V gene is TRBV7-8, the J gene TRBJ1-1; weak D call: TRBD1 (5 bases). Trimming pared 5 bases from V and 1 base from J, leaving 17 bases between. This CDR3 spans 16 amino acids. Germline assignment: CDR1 SGHVS and CDR2 FQNEAQ. CDR3 sequence (DNA): TGTGCCAGCAGCCGCCCCACGACAGCGACGAACACTGAAGCTTTCTTT. Translated, it gives CASSRPTTATNTEAFF.

V gene TRBV27 combines with J gene TRBJ2-5; D is perhaps TRBD1 or TRBD2 (6 bases each). The CDR3 runs 14 residues. In germline, CDR1 is MNHEY, CDR2 SMNVEV (reference sequence). Deletions cut 6 bases from V and 1 base from J, with 12 bases between. CDR3 amino acids: CASRDKGGQETQYF. The CDR3 DNA reads as TGTGCCAGCAGGGACAAGGGGGGCCAAGAGACCCAGTACTTC.

The J gene is TRBJ1-6, the V gene TRBV7-9, with 9 bases matching TRBD1. The CDR3 consists of 14 residues. The V gene's germline CDR1 is SEHNR and CDR2 FQNEAQ (reference sequence). V shed 5 bases, J shed 8 bases, and the junction held 4 bases outside the gene matches. The CDR3 protein is CASSPGQGDSPLHF. The CDR3 region has the DNA TGTGCCAGCAGCCCGGGACAGGGTGATTCACCCCTCCACTTT.